Listed here is a single T cell receptor (beta chain). Its antigen is still unknown. V lost 2 bases and J lost 6; bases outside the gene matches: 5. The germline V gene has CDR1 GTSNPN and CDR2 SVGIG (reference sequence). The CDR3 length is 13 residues. The data stem from a study of cytotoxic CD8 clonotypes in ibrutinib-treated CLL. General study points: Patients had baseline clonality above age-matched healthy donors, and this clonality moved with circulating CD8+ T-cell counts. Public clonotypes were rare and shrank or held steady on treatment.

Investigators sought sequencing depths of between 1 in 200,000 and 1 in 1 million T cells. The data were produced by immunoSEQ multiplex PCR, yet TCRdb's version contains in-frame clones alone and is incomplete. Here the sample spans approximately 30,000 clones, 55% to 70% being singletons. The sequence came from a human donor with chronic lymphocytic leukemia. V usage is TRBV30 and J usage is TRBJ1-2; 8 nucleotides line up with TRBD1. The sample consisted of PBMCs, taken after 24 months of ibrutinib treatment. CDR3 in DNA: TGTGCCTGGAGTAAACAGGGGGTCCATGGCTACACCTTC. Its translation is CAWSKQGVHGYTF. Full variable domain (missing parts from reference TRBV30 and TRBJ1-2): SQTIHQWPATLVQPVGSPLSLECTVEGTSNPNLYWYRQAAGRGLQLLFYSVGIGQISSEVPQNLSASRPQDRQFILSSKKLLLSDSGFYLCAWSKQGVHGYTFGSGTRLTVV.